The clone carrying this T cell receptor beta chain was counted at least ten times. Its antigen is not known. This sample stems from a study of regulatory T cells in long-lasting Graves disease. Broader study findings: TCR diversity was lower in persistent Graves' patients (versus newly diagnosed ones). Peripheral blood, not thyroid tissue, was the sole material studied.

The authors built TCR beta libraries using iRepertoire HTBI primers and Arm-PCR of CDR3 regions. TCRdb re-called the multiplex PCR reads with MiXCR, one entry per CDR3 protein. The sample shows under 500,000 distinct CDR3 sequences, around 17% of them seen only once. As to time point: newly diagnosed GD, antithyroid drugs for less than 3 months. Extracted RNA from PBMCs served as the source of the TCR library. Investigators report Graves' disease was diagnosed under American Thyroid Association guidelines. This sample also appeared in a second study, on T cells in Graves' hyperthyroidism and ophthalmopathy. That work states: In the blood, most expanded thyroid clonotypes above 0.001 appeared as well.

Source: peripheral blood mononuclear cells (PBMCs), taken at new diagnosis, from a patient treated with antithyroid drugs. The sequence was collected from a woman aged 25 to 39 with Graves disease.

The CDR3 loop reads CSARGPGGPTYEQYF. The CDR3, as DNA: TGCAGTGCTAGAGGGCCAGGCGGCCCCACCTACGAGCAGTACTTC. J is TRBJ2-7 and V is TRBV20-1, with unresolved D. The V gene lost 1 base and the J gene lost 2 bases, with 15 bases spanning the gap. CDR3 length: 15 residues. Germline V gene lookup returns CDR1 DFQATT and CDR2 SNEGSKA (reference sequence).